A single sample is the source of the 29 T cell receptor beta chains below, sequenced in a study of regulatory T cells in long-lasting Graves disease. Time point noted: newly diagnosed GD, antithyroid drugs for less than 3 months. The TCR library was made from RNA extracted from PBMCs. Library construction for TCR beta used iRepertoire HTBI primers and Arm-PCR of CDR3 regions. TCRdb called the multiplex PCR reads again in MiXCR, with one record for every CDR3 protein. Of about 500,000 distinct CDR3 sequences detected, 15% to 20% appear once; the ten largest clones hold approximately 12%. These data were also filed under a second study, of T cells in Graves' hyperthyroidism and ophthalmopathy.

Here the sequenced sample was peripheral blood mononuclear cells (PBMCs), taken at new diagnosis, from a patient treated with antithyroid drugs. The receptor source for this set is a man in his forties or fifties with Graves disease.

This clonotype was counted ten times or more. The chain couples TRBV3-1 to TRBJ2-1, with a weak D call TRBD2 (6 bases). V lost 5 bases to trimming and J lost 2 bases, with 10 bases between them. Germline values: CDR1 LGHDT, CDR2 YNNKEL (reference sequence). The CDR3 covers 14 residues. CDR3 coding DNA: TGTGCCAGCAGCGAGTGGGGGGCCTACAATGAGCAGTTCTTC. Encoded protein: CASSEWGAYNEQFF.

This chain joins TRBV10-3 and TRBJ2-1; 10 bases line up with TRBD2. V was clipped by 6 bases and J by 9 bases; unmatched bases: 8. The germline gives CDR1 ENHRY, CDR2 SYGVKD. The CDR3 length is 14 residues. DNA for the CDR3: TGTGCCATCAGCCGAAGCGGGAGGGAGGGTGAGCAGTTCTTC. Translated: CAISRSGREGEQFF.

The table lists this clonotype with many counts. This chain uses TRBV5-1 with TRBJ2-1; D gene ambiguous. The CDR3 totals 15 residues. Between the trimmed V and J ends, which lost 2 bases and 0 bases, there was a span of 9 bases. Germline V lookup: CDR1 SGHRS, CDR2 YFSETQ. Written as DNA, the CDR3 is TGCGCCAGCAGCTTCCCGCGCGGCTCCTACAATGAGCAGTTCTTC. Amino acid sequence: CASSFPRGSYNEQFF.

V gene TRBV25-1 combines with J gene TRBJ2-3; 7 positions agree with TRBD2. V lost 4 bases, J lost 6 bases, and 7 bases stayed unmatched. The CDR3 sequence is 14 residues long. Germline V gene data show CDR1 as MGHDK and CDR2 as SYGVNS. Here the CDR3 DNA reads TGTGCCAGCAGTGTCTCGGCGGGAGCGGATACGCAGTATTTT. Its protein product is CASSVSAGADTQYF.

The CDR3 here is CSASDRGRTGELFF. CDR3 sequence (DNA): TGCAGTGCTTCGGACAGGGGGCGCACCGGGGAGCTGTTTTTT. This chain links TRBV20-1 with TRBJ2-2; TRBD1 matches at 11 bases. In germline, CDR1 is DFQATT, CDR2 SNEGSKA (reference sequence). CDR3 length equals 14 residues. Trimming removed 5 bases from V and 4 bases from J; junction bases left unmatched: 3.

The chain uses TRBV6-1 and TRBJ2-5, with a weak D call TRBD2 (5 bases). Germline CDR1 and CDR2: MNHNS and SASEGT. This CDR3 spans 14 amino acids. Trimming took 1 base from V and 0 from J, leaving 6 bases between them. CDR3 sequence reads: CASSEEDYQETQYF. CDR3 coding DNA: TGTGCCAGCAGTGAAGAGGACTACCAAGAGACCCAGTACTTC.

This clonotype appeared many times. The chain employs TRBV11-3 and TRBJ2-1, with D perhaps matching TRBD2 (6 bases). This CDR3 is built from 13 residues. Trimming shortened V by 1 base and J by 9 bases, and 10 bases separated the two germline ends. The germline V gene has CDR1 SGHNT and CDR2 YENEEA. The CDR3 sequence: CASSLVRGSEQFF. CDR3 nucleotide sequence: TGTGCCAGCAGCTTAGTCCGGGGGAGTGAGCAGTTCTTC.

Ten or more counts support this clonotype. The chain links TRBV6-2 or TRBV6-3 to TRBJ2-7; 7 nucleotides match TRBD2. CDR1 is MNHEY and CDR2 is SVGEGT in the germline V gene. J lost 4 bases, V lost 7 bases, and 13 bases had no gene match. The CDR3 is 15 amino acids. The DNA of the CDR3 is TGTGCCAGCACCAAGCCGAATAGCGGGCGGTACGAGCAGTACTTC. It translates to CASTKPNSGRYEQYF.

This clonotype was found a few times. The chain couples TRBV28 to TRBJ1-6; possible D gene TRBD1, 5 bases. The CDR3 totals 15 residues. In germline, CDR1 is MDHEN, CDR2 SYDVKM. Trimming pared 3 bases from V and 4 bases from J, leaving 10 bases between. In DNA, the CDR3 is TGTGCCAGCAGTTTCCGGGACGCATATAATTCACCCCTCCACTTT. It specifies CASSFRDAYNSPLHF.

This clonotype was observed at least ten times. In nucleotides, the CDR3 is TGTGCCACCAGTGATCCCGGGACGGTTAATACGCAGTATTTT. It yields the protein CATSDPGTVNTQYF. The rearrangement joins TRBV24-1 to TRBJ2-3; D is perhaps TRBD1 or TRBD2 (5 bases each). The CDR3 length is 14 residues. Deletions cut 3 bases from V and 7 bases from J, with 13 bases between. Germline values: CDR1 KGHDR, CDR2 SFDVKD.

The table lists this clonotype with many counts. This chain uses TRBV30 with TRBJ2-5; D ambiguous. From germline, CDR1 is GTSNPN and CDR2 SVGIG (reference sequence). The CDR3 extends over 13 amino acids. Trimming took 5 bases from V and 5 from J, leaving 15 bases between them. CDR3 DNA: TGTGCCTGGGAAGGGAACTTCTTGGAGACCCAGTACTTC. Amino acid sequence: CAWEGNFLETQYF.

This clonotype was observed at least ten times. The CDR3 region has the DNA TGTGCCAGCAGCTTAAAGAATAACAGATATGGCTACACCTTC. As protein: CASSLKNNRYGYTF. The chain carries TRBV11-2 and TRBJ1-2; D remains unclear. Trimming pared 2 bases from V and 5 bases from J, leaving 12 bases between. The CDR3 consists of 14 residues. Looked up from germline, CDR1 is SGHAT and CDR2 is FQNNGV.

CDR3 sequence reads: CASVGAYEQYF. CDR3 sequence (DNA): TGTGCCAGCGTAGGGGCCTACGAGCAGTACTTC. V gene TRBV7-9 combines with J gene TRBJ2-7; D is possibly TRBD1 (5 bases). The germline CDR1 and CDR2 sequences are SEHNR and FQNEAQ (reference sequence). Trimming took off 8 bases at V and 2 bases at J, with 7 bases between the two ends. The CDR3 has 11 residues.

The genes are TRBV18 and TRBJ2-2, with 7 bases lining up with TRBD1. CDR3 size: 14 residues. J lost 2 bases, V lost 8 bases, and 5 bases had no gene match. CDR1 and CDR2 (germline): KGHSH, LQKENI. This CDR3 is CASPGQINTGELFF. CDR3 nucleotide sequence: TGTGCCAGCCCGGGACAGATTAACACCGGGGAGCTGTTTTTT.

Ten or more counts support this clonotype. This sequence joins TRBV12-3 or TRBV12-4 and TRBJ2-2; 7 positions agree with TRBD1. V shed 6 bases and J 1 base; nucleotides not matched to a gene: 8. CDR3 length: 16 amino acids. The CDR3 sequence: CASRLQGLENTGELFF. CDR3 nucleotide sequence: TGTGCCAGCAGATTACAGGGGCTGGAGAACACCGGGGAGCTGTTTTTT.

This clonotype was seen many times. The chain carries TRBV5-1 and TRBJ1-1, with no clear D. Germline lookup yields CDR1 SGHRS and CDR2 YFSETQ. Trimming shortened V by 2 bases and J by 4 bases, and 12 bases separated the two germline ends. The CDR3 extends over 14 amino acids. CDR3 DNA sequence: TGCGCCAGCAGCTTTCGAGGGTCGGGCACTGAAGCTTTCTTT. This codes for CASSFRGSGTEAFF.

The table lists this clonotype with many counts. The CDR3 is CSARQTGNQPQHF. CDR3 bases: TGCAGTGCTAGACAGACGGGGAATCAGCCCCAGCATTTT. V and J are TRBV20-1 and TRBJ1-5; D is unclear. CDR1 and CDR2 (germline): DFQATT, SNEGSKA (reference sequence). The CDR3 totals 13 residues. The V end lost 2 bases, the J end lost 4 bases, and 9 bases lay between the germline ends.

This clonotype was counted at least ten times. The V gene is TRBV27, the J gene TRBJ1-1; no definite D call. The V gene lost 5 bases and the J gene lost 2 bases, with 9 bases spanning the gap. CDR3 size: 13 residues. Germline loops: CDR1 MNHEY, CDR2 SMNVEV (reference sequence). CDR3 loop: CASSAGINTEAFF. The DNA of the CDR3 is TGTGCCAGCAGTGCAGGTATAAACACTGAAGCTTTCTTT.

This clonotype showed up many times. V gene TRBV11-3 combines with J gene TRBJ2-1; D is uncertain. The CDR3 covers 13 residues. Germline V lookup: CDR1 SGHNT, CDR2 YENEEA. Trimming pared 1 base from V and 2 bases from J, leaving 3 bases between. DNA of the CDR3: TGTGCCAGCAGCTTAGTACCCTACAATGAGCAGTTCTTC. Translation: CASSLVPYNEQFF.

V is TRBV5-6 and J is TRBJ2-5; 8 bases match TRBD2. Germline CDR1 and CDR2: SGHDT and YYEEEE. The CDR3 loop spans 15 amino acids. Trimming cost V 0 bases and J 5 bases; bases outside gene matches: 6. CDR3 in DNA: TGTGCCAGCAGCTTGGAGCGGGAGTGGTTGGAGACCCAGTACTTC. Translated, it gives CASSLEREWLETQYF.

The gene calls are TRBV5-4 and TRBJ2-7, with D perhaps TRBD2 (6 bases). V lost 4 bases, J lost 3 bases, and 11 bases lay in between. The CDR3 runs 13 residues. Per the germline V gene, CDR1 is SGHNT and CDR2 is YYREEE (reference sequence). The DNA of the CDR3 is TGTGCCAGCAGCCTTTGGACTAACTACGAGCAGTACTTC. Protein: CASSLWTNYEQYF.

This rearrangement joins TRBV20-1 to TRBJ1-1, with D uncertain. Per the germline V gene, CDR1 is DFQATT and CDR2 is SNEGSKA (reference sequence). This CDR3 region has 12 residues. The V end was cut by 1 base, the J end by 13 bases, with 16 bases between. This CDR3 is CSARGFQPVGFF. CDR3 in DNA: TGCAGTGCTAGAGGTTTCCAGCCTGTGGGTTTCTTT.

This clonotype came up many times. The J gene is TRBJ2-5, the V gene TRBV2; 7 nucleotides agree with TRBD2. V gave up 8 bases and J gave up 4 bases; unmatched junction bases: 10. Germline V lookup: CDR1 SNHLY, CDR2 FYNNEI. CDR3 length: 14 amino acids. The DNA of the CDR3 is TGTGCCAGCGTCTCCCGCGGGAGCAGAGAGACCCAGTACTTC. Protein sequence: CASVSRGSRETQYF.

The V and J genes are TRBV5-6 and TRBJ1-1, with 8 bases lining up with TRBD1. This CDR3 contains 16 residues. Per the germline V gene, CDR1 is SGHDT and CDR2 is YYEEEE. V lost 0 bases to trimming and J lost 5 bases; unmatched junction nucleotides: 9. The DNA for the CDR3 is TGTGCCAGCAGCTTGGTAAAATGGACAGGGAGTACTGAAGCTTTCTTT. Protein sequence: CASSLVKWTGSTEAFF.

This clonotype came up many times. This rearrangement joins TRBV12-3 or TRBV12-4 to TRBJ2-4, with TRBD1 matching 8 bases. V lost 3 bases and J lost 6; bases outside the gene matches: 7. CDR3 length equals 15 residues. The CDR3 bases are TGTGCCAGCAGTTTCCCCGCCGGGACAGGAAACATTCAGTACTTC. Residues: CASSFPAGTGNIQYF.

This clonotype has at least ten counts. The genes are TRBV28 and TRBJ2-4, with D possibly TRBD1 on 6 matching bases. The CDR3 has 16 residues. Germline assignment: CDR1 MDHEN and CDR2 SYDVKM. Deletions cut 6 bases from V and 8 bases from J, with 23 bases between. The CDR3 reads CASSTPTADRTDIQYF. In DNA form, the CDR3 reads TGTGCCAGCAGCACTCCGACCGCTGACAGGACGGACATTCAGTACTTC.

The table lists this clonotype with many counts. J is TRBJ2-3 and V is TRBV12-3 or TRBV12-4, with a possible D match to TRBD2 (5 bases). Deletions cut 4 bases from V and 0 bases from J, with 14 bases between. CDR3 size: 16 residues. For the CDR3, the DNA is TGTGCCAGCAGTTCCTCTAGCTCGCGGAGCACAGATACGCAGTATTTT. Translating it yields CASSSSSSRSTDTQYF.

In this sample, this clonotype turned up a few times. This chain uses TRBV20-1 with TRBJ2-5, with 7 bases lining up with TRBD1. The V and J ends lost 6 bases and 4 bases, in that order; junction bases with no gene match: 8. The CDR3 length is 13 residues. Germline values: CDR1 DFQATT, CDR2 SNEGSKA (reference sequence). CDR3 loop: CSAENRGRETQYF. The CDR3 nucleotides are TGCAGTGCAGAGAACAGGGGAAGAGAGACCCAGTACTTC.

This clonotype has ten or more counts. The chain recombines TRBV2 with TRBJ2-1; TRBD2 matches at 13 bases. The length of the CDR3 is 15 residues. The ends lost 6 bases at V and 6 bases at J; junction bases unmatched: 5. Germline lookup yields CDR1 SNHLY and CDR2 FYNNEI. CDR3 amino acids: CASSGRTSGSNEQFF. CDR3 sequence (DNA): TGTGCCAGCAGCGGAAGGACTAGCGGGAGCAATGAGCAGTTCTTC.